This T cell receptor beta chain was retrieved from a study of human T cells and chemical hapten exposure. In the study overall: Subjects had 2% DPC placed on roughly 2 cm by roughly 2 cm of upper inner arm skin for sensitization. TCR yields per sample varied, mainly owing to small pooled library volume differences. Overall study results and limits: Following DPC sensitization, TCRs present above 1 in 1000 frequency showed no change.

TCRdb called the RACE reads again in MiXCR, with one record for every CDR3 protein. The sample contains a few hundred thousand distinct CDR3 sequences, about 6% of which appear only once. Time point specified: patch test 2, 6 weeks after DPC sensitization. The treatment here: therapeutic diphenylcyclopropenone sensitization with weekly scalp DPC. Patches went on only after blood had been drawn each time. This clonotype was picked up a small number of times. As yet, its antigen is unknown. The CDR3 loop spans 12 amino acids. The germline V gene encodes CDR1 SQVTM and CDR2 ANQGSEA. Trimming stripped 7 bases from V and 0 bases from J, with 9 bases between.

Source: whole blood, taken in connection with sensitization to the hapten diphenylcyclopropenone (DPC). The TCR originated in a woman younger than 35 with alopecia areata. Some clones in this sample may be carry-over from other donors' samples. The chain uses TRBV29-1 and TRBJ1-1; the D is unclear. The CDR3 spells CSGGLMNTEAFF. The CDR3 nucleotides are TGCAGCGGGGGTTTGATGAACACTGAAGCTTTCTTT.